The source of this T cell receptor beta chain is a study of shared clonotypes between healthy human individuals. Notes on the study in general: Sample collection involved blood only; tissue repertoires are likely different.

Per the original data handling: ImmunoSEQ yielded junction-only sequences lacking quality scores, so filtering differed. Only in-frame clones appear in the TCRdb table, and some are missing; sequencing was by immunoSEQ multiplex PCR. The V and J calls and the clone size are those of that table, but D and trimming were determined from the DNA. The table has roughly 500,000 clones, 70% to 80% seen once; the top ten hold 10% to 15%. Concerning this clone itself: Antigen unknown.

From germline, CDR1 is SGHAT and CDR2 FQNNGV. Trimming shortened V by 6 bases and J by 4 bases, and 13 bases separated the two germline ends. CDR3 size: 14 residues. None of the donors, who were healthy HIV-negative adults, had recently had acute infections or vaccinations. V gene TRBV11-2 combines with J gene TRBJ1-5; D is possibly TRBD1 (5 bases). Sequencing was performed on PBMCs. This TCR was recovered from a woman between 35 and 50 years old in good health. Some clones in this sample may be carry-over from other donors' samples. The CDR3 sequence: CASSYGTENQPQHF. As DNA, the CDR3 is TGTGCCAGCAGTTACGGGACGGAGAATCAGCCCCAGCATTTT.